These T cell receptor beta chains were read from a single sample in a study of Tregs in tolerant kidney transplant recipients. The assay was immunoSEQ multiplex PCR, and TCRdb's table has in-frame clones only and misses some. The sample contains 120,000 or so clones, about 90% of which appear only once. The sequenced sample consisted of CD4+ T cells from blood. The source is a human donor in good health. Both conserved end residues are part of each CDR3. The order of the fields is clone size, D gene, V gene, J gene, CDR3 DNA, CDR3 protein. A D gene is named only where the DNA matches it firmly. Clone size is not always given. Where it is, it says once, few, many or a class for expanded clones.

size: NA; D: NA; V: TRBV5-1; J: TRBJ1-1; DNA: TGCGCCAGCAGGCCCGGACAGACCCTGAACACTGAAGCTTTCTTT; CDR3: CASRPGQTLNTEAFF
size: NA; D: NA; V: TRBV30; J: TRBJ1-2; DNA: TGTGCCTGGAGTGACCCTCCGGGACGGACGGTTGGCTACACCTTC; CDR3: CAWSDPPGRTVGYTF
size: NA; D: NA; V: TRBV5-1; J: TRBJ1-4; DNA: TGCGCCAGCAGTCCGAGGGTACCAACTAATGAAAAACTGTTTTTT; CDR3: CASSPRVPTNEKLFF
size: NA; D: TRBD2; V: TRBV5-1; J: TRBJ2-1; DNA: TGCGCCAGCAGCTGGCTAGCGGGAGGAACGGGCAATGAGCAGTTCTTC; CDR3: CASSWLAGGTGNEQFF
size: NA; D: NA; V: TRBV7-3; J: TRBJ2-7; DNA: TGTGCCAGCAGCTTAAGGGGCTCGGGATACGAGCAGTACTTC; CDR3: CASSLRGSGYEQYF
size: NA; D: NA; V: TRBV15; J: TRBJ2-3; DNA: TGTGCCACCAGCAGAGGAGGGCGGGGAAGCACAGATACGCAGTATTTT; CDR3: CATSRGGRGSTDTQYF
size: NA; D: NA; V: TRBV6-6; J: TRBJ1-2; DNA: TGTGCCAGCAGTTCTACCGGGACGGTCTATGGCTACACCTTC; CDR3: CASSSTGTVYGYTF
size: NA; D: NA; V: TRBV11-2; J: TRBJ2-2; DNA: TGTGCCAGCAGCTTAGTCAAGGTGGTTCTAGGCCCCGGGGAGCTGTTTTTT; CDR3: CASSLVKVVLGPGELFF
size: NA; D: TRBD1; V: TRBV7-6; J: TRBJ1-6; DNA: TGTGCCAGCAGCCAGGACAGGGGGGGTTCACCCCTCCACTTT; CDR3: CASSQDRGGSPLHF
size: NA; D: TRBD1; V: TRBV6-5; J: TRBJ1-6; DNA: TGTGCCAGCAGTTACTCGGGACAGGGGAATTCACCCCTCCACTTT; CDR3: CASSYSGQGNSPLHF
size: NA; D: TRBD2; V: TRBV15; J: TRBJ2-5; DNA: TGTGCGGCCGGGACTAGTGGGACAGAGACCCAGTACTTC; CDR3: CAAGTSGTETQYF
size: NA; D: NA; V: TRBV5-6; J: TRBJ2-3; DNA: TGTGCCAGCACACAGAACACAGATACGCAGTATTTT; CDR3: CASTQNTDTQYF
size: NA; D: NA; V: TRBV5-4; J: TRBJ1-5; DNA: TGTGCCAGCAGCTCCGGCCTGAATCAGCCCCAGCATTTT; CDR3: CASSSGLNQPQHF
size: NA; D: TRBD2; V: TRBV18; J: TRBJ2-1; DNA: TGTGCCAGCTCACCCCTAGCGGGAGGGCCCAATGAGCAGTTCTTC; CDR3: CASSPLAGGPNEQFF
size: NA; D: TRBD1; V: TRBV7-2; J: TRBJ1-4; DNA: TGTGCCAGCAGTCCCGACAGGGGGGAGAAACTGTTTTTT; CDR3: CASSPDRGEKLFF
size: NA; D: NA; V: TRBV27; J: TRBJ1-5; DNA: TGTGCCAGCAGTTCCCTTAAACAGGGCCGTCAGCCCCAGCATTTT; CDR3: CASSSLKQGRQPQHF
size: NA; D: NA; V: TRBV9; J: TRBJ2-2; DNA: TGTGCCAGCGGGACAAAGGACCTCAGGAGGACTGGGGAGCTGTTTTTT; CDR3: CASGTKDLRRTGELFF
size: NA; D: TRBD1; V: TRBV27; J: TRBJ2-7; DNA: TGTGCCAGCAGTTCGCATCCGGGACAGGGTGGCGAGCAGTACTTC; CDR3: CASSSHPGQGGEQYF
size: NA; D: NA; V: TRBV5-1; J: TRBJ1-2; DNA: TGCGCCAGCAGCTGGGGGGACGCAAACTATGGCTACACCTTC; CDR3: CASSWGDANYGYTF
size: NA; D: NA; V: TRBV4-1; J: TRBJ1-1; DNA: TGCGCCAGCAGCCAAGATCAGGGGACCGGGACTGAAGCTTTCTTT; CDR3: CASSQDQGTGTEAFF
size: NA; D: NA; V: TRBV2; J: TRBJ1-2; DNA: TGTGCCAGCACCCTAACCCCCGACGACAGATCCTATGGCTACACCTTC; CDR3: CASTLTPDDRSYGYTF
size: once; D: NA; V: TRBV30; J: TRBJ2-5; DNA: TGCGGTGTGCGGGCTGGGGAGACCCAGTACTTC; CDR3: CGVRAGETQYF
size: NA; D: NA; V: TRBV5-4; J: TRBJ1-2; DNA: TGTGCCAGCAGCTTGGGTCAGGAAACCGGCTATGGCTACACCTTC; CDR3: CASSLGQETGYGYTF
size: many; D: NA; V: TRBV7-2; J: TRBJ2-5; DNA: TGTGCCAGCAGCTTAATCGGGACGCCGAAGGAGACCCAGTACTTC; CDR3: CASSLIGTPKETQYF
size: NA; D: TRBD1; V: TRBV7-6; J: TRBJ2-1; DNA: TGTGCCAGCAGCTCTAGTCCAGGGGCCCCCGGGACAGTCAATGAGCAGTTCTTC; CDR3: CASSSSPGAPGTVNEQFF
size: few; D: NA; V: TRBV7-2; J: TRBJ2-3; DNA: TGTGCCAGCAGCTTAACCGGAGGGGGCTATCCAAGCACAGATACGCAGTATTTT; CDR3: CASSLTGGGYPSTDTQYF